The 4 T cell receptor beta chains given below trace back to one sample, sequenced in a study of CDR3 diversity in severe acne. TCRdb analysed the PCR reads with MiXCR anew, one entry per CDR3 protein. This table has approximately 80,000 distinct CDR3 sequences, under 60% appearing once. Material: blood. The source is a male donor in good health, without acne.

This clonotype was found many times. V gene TRBV19 combines with J gene TRBJ2-1; tentatively, D is TRBD1 (6 bases). Germline loops: CDR1 LNHDA, CDR2 SQIVND (reference sequence). This CDR3 spans 15 amino acids. V lost 3 bases and J lost 9, with 18 bases in between. The CDR3 loop reads CASSIGRGIKVEQFF. The CDR3 DNA sequence: TGTGCCAGTAGTATTGGCAGGGGAATTAAGGTTGAGCAGTTCTTC.

V and J are TRBV19 and TRBJ2-1; 9 nucleotides match TRBD1. CDR3 length: 16 residues. Germline CDR1 is LNHDA and CDR2 is SQIVND (reference sequence). Germline trimming cut 0 bases from V and 2 bases from J; bases unmatched to any gene: 2. CDR3 nucleotide sequence: TGTGCCAGTAGTATAGATGGGGACAGGGCCTACAATGAGCAGTTCTTC. As protein: CASSIDGDRAYNEQFF.

As DNA, the CDR3 is TGTGCCAGCAGCTCCCGCAGGGGCGGGAGCTACGAGCAGTACTTC. Translated: CASSSRRGGSYEQYF. The V gene is TRBV7-8, the J gene TRBJ2-7; possibly TRBD2 for D (7 bases). CDR3 length: 15 amino acids. V lost 4 bases, J lost 3 bases, and 16 bases lay in between. Germline V gene data show CDR1 as SGHVS and CDR2 as FQNEAQ.

V usage is TRBV20-1 and J usage is TRBJ1-1; D remains unclear. The germline V gene encodes CDR1 DFQATT and CDR2 SNEGSKA (reference sequence). This CDR3 spans 15 amino acids. The V gene lost 3 bases and the J gene lost 3 bases, with 17 bases spanning the gap. The DNA of the CDR3 is TGCAGTGCTAGGCGCGGTGGGAACCGGGACACTGAAGCTTTCTTT. It codes for CSARRGGNRDTEAFF.